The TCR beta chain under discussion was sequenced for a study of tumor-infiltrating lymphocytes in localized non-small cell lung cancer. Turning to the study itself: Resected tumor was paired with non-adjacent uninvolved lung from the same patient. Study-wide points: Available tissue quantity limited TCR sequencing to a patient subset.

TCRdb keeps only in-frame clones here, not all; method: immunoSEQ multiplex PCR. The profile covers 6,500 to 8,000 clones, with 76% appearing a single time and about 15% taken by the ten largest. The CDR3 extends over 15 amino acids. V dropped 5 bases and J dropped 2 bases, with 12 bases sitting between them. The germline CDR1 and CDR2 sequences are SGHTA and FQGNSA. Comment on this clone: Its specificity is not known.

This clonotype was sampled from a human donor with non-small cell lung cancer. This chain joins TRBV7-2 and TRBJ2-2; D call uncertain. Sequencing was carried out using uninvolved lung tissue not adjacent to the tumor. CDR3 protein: CASSPLSRNTGELFF. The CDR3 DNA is TGTGCCAGCAGCCCGTTAAGCCGAAACACCGGGGAGCTGTTTTTT.